This is a list of T cell receptor beta chains from one sample in a study of T-cell memory formation after mild COVID-19. TCRdb independently ran MiXCR on the 5' RACE reads; one entry per CDR3 protein. This sample yields roughly 480,000 distinct CDR3 sequences, of which 20% to 25% are seen a single time; approximately 12% belongs to the top ten. The sequencing input was PBMCs or a T cell subset sorted from them (not recorded which). Receptor source: an adult woman who had mild COVID-19 (a few samples of this study predate the infection). Cell type and time point are not known. CDR3s include the opening cysteine and the closing phenylalanine or tryptophan. D genes are given only for firm matches. Expanded clones get a size class; other rows say once, few or many, or leave the size out.

>TRBV5-6|.|.|TRBJ2-7
CASSLDRVHEQYF
>TRBV6-4|TRBD1|.|TRBJ2-1
CAGIRGTGSPLGQFF
>TRBV24-1|TRBD1|.|TRBJ2-3
CATSGLLRGRGTDTQYF
>TRBV7-9|TRBD1|few|TRBJ1-3
CASSFGDSSGNTIYF
>TRBV7-6|TRBD2|.|TRBJ2-5
CASSLGTSGGRETQYF
>TRBV5-1|.|.|TRBJ1-1
CASSLAQGYMNTEAFF
>TRBV7-3|.|.|TRBJ2-3
CASSSPGSSTDTQYF
>TRBV12-3/TRBV12-4|.|few|TRBJ2-7
CASSPNGAGHYEQYF
>TRBV7-8|.|few|TRBJ2-1
CASSSKKLTSSYNEQFF
>TRBV7-9|TRBD2|few|TRBJ2-3
CASSTGLAVPSTDTQYF
>TRBV7-8|.|.|TRBJ2-1
CASSSGPNNEQFF
>TRBV7-3|.|few|TRBJ2-1
CASSLSRAGTVESYNEQFF
>TRBV12-3/TRBV12-4|.|few|TRBJ1-2
CASSHTGGGYTF
>TRBV20-1|TRBD2|.|TRBJ2-3
CSASSSGRSDTQYF
>TRBV15|.|.|TRBJ1-2
CATSRGGAYGYTF
>TRBV11-2|TRBD2|.|TRBJ2-7
CASSLVGTLAGVTPYEQYF
>TRBV13|.|.|TRBJ2-7
CASSLRGGGSYEQYF
>TRBV7-9|.|few|TRBJ1-4
CASSLTQVNEKLFF
>TRBV12-3/TRBV12-4|.|.|TRBJ2-1
CASRIQSSYNEQFF
>TRBV11-2|.|.|TRBJ2-5
CASSLHREGTQYF
>TRBV2|.|.|TRBJ1-5
CASSPQGYGQPQHF
>TRBV3-1|TRBD1|.|TRBJ2-7
CASSQRNRGEQYF
>TRBV4-1|.|.|TRBJ2-7
CASSPLSRDVYEQYF
>TRBV7-8|TRBD1|.|TRBJ1-5
CASSLEGGTGQPQHF
>TRBV5-1|.|.|TRBJ2-7
CASSSNRQGSSYEQYF
>TRBV5-6|TRBD1|few|TRBJ2-5
CASSLARDSYQETQYF
>TRBV24-1|.|few|TRBJ2-1
CATSDPGLKRNEQFF
>TRBV7-2|.|.|TRBJ2-3
CASSTFGSTDTQYF
>TRBV5-1|.|.|TRBJ1-1
CASSFGGVTVEAFF
>TRBV7-9|TRBD1|few|TRBJ1-3
CASSPGQASGNTIYF
>TRBV7-9|TRBD1|few|TRBJ1-2
CASSPRTGGYTF
>TRBV5-1|.|.|TRBJ1-1
CASSLNTNMNTEAFF
>TRBV20-1|.|few|TRBJ2-3
CSATPSPHVSTDTQYF
>TRBV20-1|TRBD1|.|TRBJ2-7
CSAEPSGQGYEQYF
>TRBV12-3/TRBV12-4|TRBD1|few|TRBJ2-7
CASSPGQGIFTYEQYF
>TRBV12-3/TRBV12-4|.|.|TRBJ1-5
CASSLGLRNQPQHF
>TRBV30|.|.|TRBJ2-1
CAWTGSGNEQFF
>TRBV12-3/TRBV12-4|.|few|TRBJ2-5
CASGPAPQGIQYF
>TRBV20-1|.|few|TRBJ2-3
CSARQGLSTDTQYF
>TRBV12-3/TRBV12-4|.|many|TRBJ1-2
CASSLGLGYTF
>TRBV21-1|.|.|TRBJ1-4
CASSTDRDNEKLFF
>TRBV13|TRBD2|.|TRBJ2-3
CASAEGPWEGSRDTQYF
>TRBV3-1|.|few|TRBJ2-3
CASSHASVTDTQYF
>TRBV29-1|TRBD2|.|TRBJ2-7
CSVGTSGRTPYEQYF
>TRBV12-3/TRBV12-4|.|once|TRBJ1-1
CASRYRDTEAFF
>TRBV5-4|TRBD2|many|TRBJ2-1
CASSLAASGRAIEQFF
>TRBV11-2|TRBD1|few|TRBJ1-2
CASSPGTVPNYGYTF
>TRBV10-3|TRBD2|.|TRBJ2-5
CAISDGGGVGETQYF
>TRBV29-1|.|.|TRBJ1-2
CSVMTGLYYGYTF
>TRBV27|.|.|TRBJ2-5
CASSLEGLGRETQYF
>TRBV6-5|.|.|TRBJ2-3
CASKPDYDRTDTQYF
>TRBV12-3/TRBV12-4|TRBD1|.|TRBJ1-1
CASSRTGLWDTEAFF
>TRBV7-2|.|few|TRBJ2-7
CASSLYTGITYEQYF
>TRBV2|TRBD1|.|TRBJ2-1
CASSLDRGSIDEQFF
>TRBV7-9|.|.|TRBJ2-1
CASSAPPHTWEYVDEQFF
>TRBV24-1|TRBD1|few|TRBJ2-1
CATGQGGSEQFF
>TRBV29-1|.|.|TRBJ1-1
CGGLYTEAFF
>TRBV18|.|.|TRBJ1-5
CASSPQRREPQHF
>TRBV25-1|.|.|TRBJ2-7
CASSEYGTGSYEQYF
>TRBV7-8|.|few|TRBJ2-5
CASSPSPGLGRGTQYF